This record concerns one T cell receptor (beta chain) sequence. Version v3.0 of the immunoSEQ assay was performed at survey level. Sequencing was performed with immunoSEQ multiplex PCR; in TCRdb, only in-frame clones are kept and a portion is missing. Of about 25,000 clones in the sample, about 85% were seen once. This entry comes from a study of long-term antiretroviral therapy in people with HIV. CDR1 is GTSNPN and CDR2 is SVGIG in the germline V gene (reference sequence). Trimming took off 3 bases at V and 4 bases at J, with 9 bases between the two ends. CDR3 size: 12 residues. The material sequenced was unsorted PBMCs, taken 1.9 years after starting antiretroviral therapy. This sequence was found in a woman aged 25 to 39 with HIV. The chain is built from TRBV30 and TRBJ2-5; D ambiguous. For the CDR3, the DNA is TGTGCCTGGAGCCCTTATAGAGAGACCCAGTACTTC. It encodes CAWSPYRETQYF.